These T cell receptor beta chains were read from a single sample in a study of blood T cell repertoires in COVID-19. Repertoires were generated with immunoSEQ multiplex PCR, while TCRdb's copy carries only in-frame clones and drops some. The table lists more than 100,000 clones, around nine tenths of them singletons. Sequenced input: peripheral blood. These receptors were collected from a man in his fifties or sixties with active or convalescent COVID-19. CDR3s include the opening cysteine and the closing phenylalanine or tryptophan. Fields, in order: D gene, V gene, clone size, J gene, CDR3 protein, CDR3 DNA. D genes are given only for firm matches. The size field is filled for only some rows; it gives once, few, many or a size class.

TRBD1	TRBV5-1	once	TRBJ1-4	CASSLGQGAQGEKLFF	TGCGCCAGCAGCTTGGGGCAGGGGGCGCAAGGTGAAAAACTGTTTTTT
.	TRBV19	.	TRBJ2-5	CASSITGTQYF	TGTGCCAGTAGCATTACAGGGACCCAGTACTTC
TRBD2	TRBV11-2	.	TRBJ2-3	CASSLATGLAADTQYF	TGTGCCAGCAGCTTAGCCACGGGACTAGCAGCAGATACGCAGTATTTT
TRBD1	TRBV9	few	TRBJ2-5	CASSVGTGGLERTQYF	TGTGCCAGCAGCGTAGGGACAGGGGGCTTGGAGCGGACCCAGTACTTC
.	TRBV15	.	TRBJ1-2	CATSRDAVQYGYTF	TGTGCCACCAGCAGAGATGCAGTACAGTATGGCTACACCTTC
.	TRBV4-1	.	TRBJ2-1	CASSQGERAPYNEQFF	TGCGCCAGCAGCCAAGGAGAGCGGGCGCCTTACAATGAGCAGTTCTTC
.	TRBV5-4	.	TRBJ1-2	CAGRNRGAYGYTF	TGTGCCGGCCGGAACCGGGGGGCCTATGGCTACACCTTC
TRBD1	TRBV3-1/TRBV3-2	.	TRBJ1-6	CASSLGTGTYNSPLHF	TGTGCCAGCAGCCTAGGGACAGGGACCTATAATTCACCCCTCCACTTT
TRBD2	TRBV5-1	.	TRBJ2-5	CASSLAPGLGGQETQYF	TGCGCCAGCAGCTTGGCCCCGGGACTAGGGGGACAAGAGACCCAGTACTTC
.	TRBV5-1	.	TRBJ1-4	CASSLLGQANEKLFF	TGCGCCAGCAGCTTGTTAGGACAAGCTAATGAAAAACTGTTTTTT
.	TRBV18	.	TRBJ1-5	CASSPDRYSNQPQHF	TGTGCCAGCTCACCGGACAGATATAGCAATCAGCCCCAGCATTTT